Listed below are T cell receptor beta chains from one sample, sequenced in a study of blood T cell repertoires in COVID-19. Method: immunoSEQ multiplex PCR; TCRdb's copy keeps in-frame clones and lacks some. The sample consists of 90,000 to 150,000 clones, 80% to 90% of them appearing once. The sample consisted of peripheral blood. The receptors shown here come from a man between 65 and 85 years old with active or convalescent COVID-19. Each CDR3 is given without its conserved first and last residue. The D gene is left open where the match is weak. A row's size may be missing; if present it is once, few, many or a size class.

CDR3: ASSLATGGGGYT; size: .; V: TRBV5-6; J: TRBJ1-2; D: TRBD1
CDR3: ASSFHYSYEQY; size: .; V: TRBV12-3/TRBV12-4; J: TRBJ2-7; D: .
CDR3: ASSLIVNTEAF; size: .; V: TRBV28; J: TRBJ1-1; D: .
CDR3: SVAGGENQPQH; size: once; V: TRBV29-1; J: TRBJ1-5; D: TRBD1
CDR3: ASSGLGNTEAF; size: .; V: TRBV25-1; J: TRBJ1-1; D: .
CDR3: ASSPSDRINEKLF; size: .; V: TRBV14; J: TRBJ1-4; D: .
CDR3: ATRGGNQPQH; size: .; V: TRBV15; J: TRBJ1-5; D: .
CDR3: ASSLVGRGSKNEQF; size: .; V: TRBV5-1; J: TRBJ2-1; D: TRBD2
CDR3: AISGDRVNQPQH; size: .; V: TRBV10-3; J: TRBJ1-5; D: TRBD1
CDR3: AISVDRVPNQPQH; size: .; V: TRBV10-3; J: TRBJ1-5; D: TRBD1
CDR3: ASSETLTSGLETQY; size: .; V: TRBV2; J: TRBJ2-5; D: .
CDR3: ASSATGPLGEKLF; size: .; V: TRBV6-5; J: TRBJ1-4; D: .
CDR3: ASTPKGLGQPQH; size: .; V: TRBV6-5; J: TRBJ1-5; D: .
CDR3: ASSSGQGSYGYT; size: .; V: TRBV5-1; J: TRBJ1-2; D: TRBD1
CDR3: ASSRSGTGGNEAF; size: .; V: TRBV28; J: TRBJ1-1; D: TRBD1
CDR3: ASSQGSFYT; size: .; V: TRBV4-1; J: TRBJ1-2; D: .
CDR3: ASSLGAQGIGELF; size: .; V: TRBV5-1; J: TRBJ2-2; D: .
CDR3: ASSSGRVNTEAF; size: .; V: TRBV19; J: TRBJ1-1; D: .
CDR3: ASSLGRLATEAF; size: .; V: TRBV27; J: TRBJ1-1; D: .
CDR3: ASSLDREGTQY; size: .; V: TRBV5-4; J: TRBJ2-3; D: TRBD2
CDR3: ASGEDWSSYNEQF; size: .; V: TRBV28; J: TRBJ2-1; D: .
CDR3: ASSPNAASVLPSGANVLT; size: .; V: TRBV18; J: TRBJ2-6; D: .
CDR3: ASSPGGKNIQY; size: .; V: TRBV10-1; J: TRBJ2-4; D: TRBD2
CDR3: ASSASDTQY; size: .; V: TRBV9; J: TRBJ2-3; D: .
CDR3: SVSEGDYGYT; size: .; V: TRBV29-1; J: TRBJ1-2; D: .
CDR3: ASTVSGGPAETQY; size: .; V: TRBV5-1; J: TRBJ2-5; D: .
CDR3: ASSQETLRDFRVDTQY; size: .; V: TRBV14; J: TRBJ2-3; D: .
CDR3: ASSSGTSGSWTGELF; size: .; V: TRBV7-9; J: TRBJ2-2; D: TRBD2
CDR3: ASKALSGGRGGEAF; size: .; V: TRBV27; J: TRBJ1-1; D: .
CDR3: ASSLARGRLNTGELF; size: .; V: TRBV5-1; J: TRBJ2-2; D: TRBD1
CDR3: ASSFGDRAGNTIY; size: .; V: TRBV5-1; J: TRBJ1-3; D: TRBD1
CDR3: ASSYSEGVSEAF; size: .; V: TRBV6-6; J: TRBJ1-1; D: .
CDR3: ASRLQGHVSTEAF; size: .; V: TRBV28; J: TRBJ1-1; D: .
CDR3: ASTNYERIDTQY; size: .; V: TRBV11-1; J: TRBJ2-3; D: .
CDR3: SFHPSGSLDEQF; size: .; V: TRBV29-1; J: TRBJ2-1; D: TRBD2
CDR3: ASCQTRERASTYTQY; size: .; V: TRBV5-3; J: TRBJ2-3; D: .
CDR3: ASSYPGPGGNQPQH; size: .; V: TRBV28; J: TRBJ1-5; D: .
CDR3: ASRGDSEKLF; size: .; V: TRBV5-5; J: TRBJ1-4; D: .
CDR3: ASSPRQGRRADTEAF; size: .; V: TRBV7-2; J: TRBJ1-1; D: TRBD1
CDR3: ASSQDSNYGYT; size: .; V: TRBV2; J: TRBJ1-2; D: .
CDR3: ASGTGYNEQF; size: .; V: TRBV28; J: TRBJ2-1; D: TRBD1
CDR3: AISLTGGDEQF; size: .; V: TRBV10-3; J: TRBJ2-1; D: TRBD2
CDR3: ASSLLGQRETQY; size: .; V: TRBV11-1; J: TRBJ2-5; D: TRBD1
CDR3: ASKRKSTKGADGYT; size: .; V: TRBV7-5; J: TRBJ1-2; D: .
CDR3: ASSLQGGGTEAF; size: .; V: TRBV6-5; J: TRBJ1-1; D: .
CDR3: ASSREQGASGRTSEQY; size: .; V: TRBV3-1/TRBV3-2; J: TRBJ2-7; D: TRBD2
CDR3: ASRPGTGTYEQY; size: .; V: TRBV2; J: TRBJ2-7; D: TRBD1
CDR3: ASSKFGRAAYEQY; size: .; V: TRBV21-1; J: TRBJ2-7; D: .
CDR3: ASSVTSGTSNEQF; size: .; V: TRBV5-1; J: TRBJ2-1; D: TRBD2
CDR3: ASKRLAGANEQF; size: .; V: TRBV7-2; J: TRBJ2-1; D: TRBD2
CDR3: ASSQDRVRTGGNTIY; size: .; V: TRBV4-1; J: TRBJ1-3; D: TRBD1
CDR3: SASVGTSVYNEQF; size: .; V: TRBV20-1; J: TRBJ2-1; D: TRBD2
CDR3: ASGTSGSSYNEQF; size: few; V: TRBV11-2; J: TRBJ2-1; D: TRBD2
CDR3: SASSQGVHEQY; size: .; V: TRBV29-1; J: TRBJ2-7; D: TRBD1
CDR3: SVGRGVYGYT; size: .; V: TRBV29-1; J: TRBJ1-2; D: .
CDR3: ASSSLGQLNEKLF; size: .; V: TRBV28; J: TRBJ1-4; D: .
CDR3: ASSLGTGATYNSPLH; size: .; V: TRBV5-1; J: TRBJ1-6; D: TRBD1